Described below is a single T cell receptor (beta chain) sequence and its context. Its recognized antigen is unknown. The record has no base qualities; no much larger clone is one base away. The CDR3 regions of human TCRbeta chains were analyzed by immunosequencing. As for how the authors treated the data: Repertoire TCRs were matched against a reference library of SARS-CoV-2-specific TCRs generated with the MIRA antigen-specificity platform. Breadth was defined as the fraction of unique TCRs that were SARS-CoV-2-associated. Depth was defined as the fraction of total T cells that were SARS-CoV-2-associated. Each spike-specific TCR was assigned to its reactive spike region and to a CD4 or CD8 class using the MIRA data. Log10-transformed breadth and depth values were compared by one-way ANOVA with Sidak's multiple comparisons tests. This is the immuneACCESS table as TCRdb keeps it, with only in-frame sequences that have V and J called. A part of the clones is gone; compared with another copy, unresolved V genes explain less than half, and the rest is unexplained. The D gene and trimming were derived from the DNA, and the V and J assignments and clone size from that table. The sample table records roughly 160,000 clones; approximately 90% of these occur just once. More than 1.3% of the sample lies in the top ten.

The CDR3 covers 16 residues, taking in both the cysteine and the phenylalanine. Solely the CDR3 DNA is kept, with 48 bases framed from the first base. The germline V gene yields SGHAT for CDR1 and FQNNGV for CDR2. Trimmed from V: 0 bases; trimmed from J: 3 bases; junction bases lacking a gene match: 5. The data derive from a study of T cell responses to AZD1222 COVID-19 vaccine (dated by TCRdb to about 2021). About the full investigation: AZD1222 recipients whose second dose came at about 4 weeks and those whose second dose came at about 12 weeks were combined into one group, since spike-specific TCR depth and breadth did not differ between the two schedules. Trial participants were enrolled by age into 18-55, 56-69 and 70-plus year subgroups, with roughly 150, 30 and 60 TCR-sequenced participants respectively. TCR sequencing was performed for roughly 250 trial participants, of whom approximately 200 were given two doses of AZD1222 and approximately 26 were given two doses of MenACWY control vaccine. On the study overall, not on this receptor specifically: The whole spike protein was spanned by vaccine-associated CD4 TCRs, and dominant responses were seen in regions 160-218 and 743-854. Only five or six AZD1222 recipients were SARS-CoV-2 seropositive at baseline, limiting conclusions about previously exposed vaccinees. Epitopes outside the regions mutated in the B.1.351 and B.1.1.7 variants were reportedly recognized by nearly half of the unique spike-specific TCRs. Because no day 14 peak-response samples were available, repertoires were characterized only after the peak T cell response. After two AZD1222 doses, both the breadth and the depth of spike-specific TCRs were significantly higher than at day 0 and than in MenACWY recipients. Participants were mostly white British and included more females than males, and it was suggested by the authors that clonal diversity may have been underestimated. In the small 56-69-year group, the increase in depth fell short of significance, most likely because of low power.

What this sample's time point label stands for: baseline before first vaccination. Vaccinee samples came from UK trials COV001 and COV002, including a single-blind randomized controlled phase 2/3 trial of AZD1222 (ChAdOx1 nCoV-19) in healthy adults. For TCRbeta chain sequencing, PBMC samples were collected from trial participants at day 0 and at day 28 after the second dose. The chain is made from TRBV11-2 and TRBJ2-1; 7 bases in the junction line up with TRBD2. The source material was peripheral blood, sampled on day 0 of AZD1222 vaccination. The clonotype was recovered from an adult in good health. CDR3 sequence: CASSLDGAGSYNEQFF. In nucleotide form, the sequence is TGTGCCAGCAGCTTAGACGGAGCGGGGAGCTACAATGAGCAGTTCTTC. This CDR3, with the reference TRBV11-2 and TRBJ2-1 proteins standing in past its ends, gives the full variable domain EAGVAQSPRYKIIEKRQSVAFWCNPISGHATLYWYQQILGQGPKLLIQFQNNGVVDDSQLPKDRFSAERLKGVDSTLKIQPAKLEDSAVYLCASSLDGAGSYNEQFFGPGTRLTVL.